Sequencing of this TCR beta chain was carried out in a study of T cell responses to AZD1222 COVID-19 vaccine. Using immunoSEQ multiplex PCR, the repertoire was profiled, and TCRdb retains in-frame clones only, with some absent. In the table there are some 100,000 clones, 80% to 95% of which are singletons. V lost 2 bases and J 1 base, leaving 8 bases between the germline ends. The length of the CDR3 is 13 residues. The germline V gene encodes CDR1 SQVTM and CDR2 ANQGSEA. This specimen was peripheral blood, taken on day 0 of AZD1222 vaccination. The TCR comes from an adult in good health. V and J are TRBV29-1 and TRBJ1-1, with D unresolved. The CDR3 protein is CSVESPENTEAFF. For the CDR3, the DNA is TGCAGCGTTGAATCTCCGGAGAACACTGAAGCTTTCTTT.